This note documents a single TCR beta chain sequence. The sample belongs to a study of blood T cells in healthy people across ages. V lost 6 bases and J 4 bases, leaving 18 bases between the germline ends. Germline values: CDR1 SNHLY, CDR2 FYNNEI. The CDR3 sequence is 15 residues long. A second PCR of 7 to 11 cycles used a sample-barcoded 5' primer and a J-beta primer mix. TCRdb itself ran the 5' RACE reads through MiXCR, one entry per CDR3 protein. The sample has some 800,000 distinct CDR3 sequences; around 42% are singletons. The TCR comes from a man in his 60s in good health. This chain joins TRBV2 and TRBJ1-1, with D possibly matching TRBD1 (5 bases). The sample was blood. The CDR3 nucleotides are TGTGCCAGCAGAGCCCCAGATGGGGCGAGCACTGAAGCTTTCTTT. This gives the protein CASRAPDGASTEAFF.